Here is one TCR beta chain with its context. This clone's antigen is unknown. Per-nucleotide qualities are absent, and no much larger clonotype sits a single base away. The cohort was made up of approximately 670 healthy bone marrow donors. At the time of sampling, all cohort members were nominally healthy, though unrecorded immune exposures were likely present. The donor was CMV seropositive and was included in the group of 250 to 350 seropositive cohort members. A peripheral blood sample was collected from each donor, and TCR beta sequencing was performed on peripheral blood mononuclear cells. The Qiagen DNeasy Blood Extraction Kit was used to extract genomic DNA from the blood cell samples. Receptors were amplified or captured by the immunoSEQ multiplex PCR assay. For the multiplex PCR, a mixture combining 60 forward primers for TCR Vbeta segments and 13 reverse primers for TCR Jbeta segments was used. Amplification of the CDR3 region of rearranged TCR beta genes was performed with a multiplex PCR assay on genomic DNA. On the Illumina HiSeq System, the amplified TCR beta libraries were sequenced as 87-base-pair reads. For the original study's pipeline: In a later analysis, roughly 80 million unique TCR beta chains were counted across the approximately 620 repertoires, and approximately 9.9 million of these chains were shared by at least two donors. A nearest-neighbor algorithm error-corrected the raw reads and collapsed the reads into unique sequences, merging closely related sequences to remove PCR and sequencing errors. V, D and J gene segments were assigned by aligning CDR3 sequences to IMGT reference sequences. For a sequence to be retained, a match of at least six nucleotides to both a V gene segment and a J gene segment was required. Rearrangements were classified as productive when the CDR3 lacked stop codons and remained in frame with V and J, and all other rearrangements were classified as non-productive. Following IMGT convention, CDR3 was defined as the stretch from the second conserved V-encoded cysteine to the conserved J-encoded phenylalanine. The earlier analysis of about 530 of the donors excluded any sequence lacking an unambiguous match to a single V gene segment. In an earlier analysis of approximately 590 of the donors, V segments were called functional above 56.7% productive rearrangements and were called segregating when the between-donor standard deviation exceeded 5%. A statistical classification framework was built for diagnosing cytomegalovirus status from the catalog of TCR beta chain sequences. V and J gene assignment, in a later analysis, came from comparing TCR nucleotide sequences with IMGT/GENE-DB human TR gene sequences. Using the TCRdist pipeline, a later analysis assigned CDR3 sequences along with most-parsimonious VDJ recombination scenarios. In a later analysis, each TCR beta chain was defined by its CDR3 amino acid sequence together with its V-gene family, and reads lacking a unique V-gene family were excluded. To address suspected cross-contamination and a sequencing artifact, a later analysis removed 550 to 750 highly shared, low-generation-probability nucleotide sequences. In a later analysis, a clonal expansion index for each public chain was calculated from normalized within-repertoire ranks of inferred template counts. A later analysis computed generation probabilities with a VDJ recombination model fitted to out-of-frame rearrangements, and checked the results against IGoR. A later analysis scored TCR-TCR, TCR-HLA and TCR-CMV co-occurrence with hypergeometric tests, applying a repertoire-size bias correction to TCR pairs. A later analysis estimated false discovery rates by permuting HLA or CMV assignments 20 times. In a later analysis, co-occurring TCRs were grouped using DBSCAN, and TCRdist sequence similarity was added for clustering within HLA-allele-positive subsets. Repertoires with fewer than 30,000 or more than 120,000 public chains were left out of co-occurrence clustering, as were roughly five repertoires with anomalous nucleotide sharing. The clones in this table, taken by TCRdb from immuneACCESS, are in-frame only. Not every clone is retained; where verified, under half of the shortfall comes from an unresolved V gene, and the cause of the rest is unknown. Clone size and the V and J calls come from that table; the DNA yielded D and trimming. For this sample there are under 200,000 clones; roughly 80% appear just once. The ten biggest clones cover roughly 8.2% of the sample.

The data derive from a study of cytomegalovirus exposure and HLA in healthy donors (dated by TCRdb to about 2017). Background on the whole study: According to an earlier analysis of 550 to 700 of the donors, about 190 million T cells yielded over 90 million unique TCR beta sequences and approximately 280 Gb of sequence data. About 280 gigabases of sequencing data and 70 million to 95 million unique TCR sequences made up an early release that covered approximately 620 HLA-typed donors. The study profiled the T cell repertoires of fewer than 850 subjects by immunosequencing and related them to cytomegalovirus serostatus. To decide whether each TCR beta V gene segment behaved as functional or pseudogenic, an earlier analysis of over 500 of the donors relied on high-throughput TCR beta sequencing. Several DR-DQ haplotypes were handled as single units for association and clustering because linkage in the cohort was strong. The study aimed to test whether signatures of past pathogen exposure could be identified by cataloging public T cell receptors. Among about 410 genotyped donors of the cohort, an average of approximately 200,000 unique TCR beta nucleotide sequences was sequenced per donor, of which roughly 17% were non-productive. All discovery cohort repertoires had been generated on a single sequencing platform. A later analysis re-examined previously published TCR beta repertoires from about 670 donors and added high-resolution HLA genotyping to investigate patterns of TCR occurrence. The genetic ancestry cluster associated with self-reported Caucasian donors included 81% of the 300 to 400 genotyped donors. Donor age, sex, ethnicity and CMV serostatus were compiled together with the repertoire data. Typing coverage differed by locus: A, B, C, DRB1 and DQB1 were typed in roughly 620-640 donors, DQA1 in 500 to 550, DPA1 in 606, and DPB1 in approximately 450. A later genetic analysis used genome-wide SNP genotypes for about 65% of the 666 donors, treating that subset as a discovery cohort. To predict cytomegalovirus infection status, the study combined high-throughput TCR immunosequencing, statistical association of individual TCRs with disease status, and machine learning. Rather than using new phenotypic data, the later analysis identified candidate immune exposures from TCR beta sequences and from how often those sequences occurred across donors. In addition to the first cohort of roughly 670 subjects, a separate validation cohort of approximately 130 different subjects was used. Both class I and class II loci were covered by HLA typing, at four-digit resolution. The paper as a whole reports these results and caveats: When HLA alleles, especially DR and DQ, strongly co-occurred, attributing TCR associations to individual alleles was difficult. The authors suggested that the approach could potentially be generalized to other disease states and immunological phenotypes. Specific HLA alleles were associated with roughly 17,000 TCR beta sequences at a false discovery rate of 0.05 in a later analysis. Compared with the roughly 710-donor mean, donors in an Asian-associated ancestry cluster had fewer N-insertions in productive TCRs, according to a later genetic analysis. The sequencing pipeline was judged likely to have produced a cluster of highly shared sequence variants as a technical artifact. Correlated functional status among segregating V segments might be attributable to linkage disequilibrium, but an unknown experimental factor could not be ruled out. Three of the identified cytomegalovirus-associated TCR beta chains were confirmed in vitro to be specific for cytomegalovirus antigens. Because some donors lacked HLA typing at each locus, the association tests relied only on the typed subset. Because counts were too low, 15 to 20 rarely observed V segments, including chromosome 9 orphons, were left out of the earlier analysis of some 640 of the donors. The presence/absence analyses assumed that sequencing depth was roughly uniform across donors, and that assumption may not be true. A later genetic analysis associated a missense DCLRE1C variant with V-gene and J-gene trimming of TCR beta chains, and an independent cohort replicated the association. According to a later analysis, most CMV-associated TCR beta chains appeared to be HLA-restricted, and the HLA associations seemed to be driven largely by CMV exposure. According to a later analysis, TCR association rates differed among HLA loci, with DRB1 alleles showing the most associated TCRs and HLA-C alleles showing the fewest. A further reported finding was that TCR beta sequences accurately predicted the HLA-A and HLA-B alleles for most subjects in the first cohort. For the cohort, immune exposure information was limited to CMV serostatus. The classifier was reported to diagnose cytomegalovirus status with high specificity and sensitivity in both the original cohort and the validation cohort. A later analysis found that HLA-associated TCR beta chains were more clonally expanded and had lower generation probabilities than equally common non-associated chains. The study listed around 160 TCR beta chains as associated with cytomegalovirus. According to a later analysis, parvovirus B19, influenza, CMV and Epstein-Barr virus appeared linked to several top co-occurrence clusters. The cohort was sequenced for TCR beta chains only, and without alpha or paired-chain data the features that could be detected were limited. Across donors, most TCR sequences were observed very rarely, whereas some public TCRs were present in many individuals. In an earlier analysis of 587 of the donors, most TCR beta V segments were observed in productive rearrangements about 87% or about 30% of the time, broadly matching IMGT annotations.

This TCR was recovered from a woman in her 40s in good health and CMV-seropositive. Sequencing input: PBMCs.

CDR3 loop: CASSLAGTNTGELFF. The DNA sequence follows: TGTGCCAGCAGCTTAGCCGGTACGAACACCGGGGAGCTGTTTTTT. The sequence joins TRBV7-6 to TRBJ2-2; the D gene cannot be resolved reliably. V sheds 0 bases and J sheds 0 bases, leaving 5 bases between their ends. CDR1 and CDR2 are drawn from the germline V gene: SGHVS, FNYEAQ. The CDR3 runs 15 residues from the cysteine to the phenylalanine. Only the CDR3 DNA stays, 45 bases, in frame from base 1.